A single sample is the source of the 21 T cell receptor beta chains below, sequenced in a study of PD-1 blockade in classical Hodgkin lymphoma. No patient escaped relapse after autologous stem cell transplantation, and brentuximab vedotin exposure varied. Magnetic negative selection served to purify CD4+ T cells out of PBMCs that had been thawed. Assay: immunoSEQ multiplex PCR; the TCRdb copy retains only in-frame clones and omits some. Among over 20,000 clones listed, 84% were seen once. The specimen was CD4+ T cells from blood, collected at baseline. Every receptor here comes from a human donor with classical Hodgkin lymphoma.

V gene TRBV6-5 combines with J gene TRBJ1-2; D gene ambiguous. CDR1 MNHEY and CDR2 SVGAGI come from the germline V gene. V lost 0 bases to trimming and J lost 0 bases, with 8 bases between them. The CDR3 loop spans 15 amino acids. The CDR3 DNA sequence: TGTGCCAGCAGTTACTCCGGATCGGCTAACTATGGCTACACCTTC. Residues: CASSYSGSANYGYTF.

CDR3 loop: CASRPQGNTEAFF. CDR3 nucleotide sequence: TGTGCCAGTAGGCCACAAGGGAACACTGAAGCTTTCTTT. The rearrangement links TRBV19 to TRBJ1-1; D unresolved. Trimming shortened V by 6 bases and J by 1 base, and 9 bases separated the two germline ends. Germline V CDR1 and CDR2: LNHDA, SQIVND (reference sequence). The CDR3 has 13 amino acids.

The chain joins TRBV6-5 to TRBJ1-1; unclear D gene. With 2 bases removed from V and 6 bases from J, the gap between germline ends came to 13 bases. Germline CDR1 MNHEY, CDR2 SVGAGI. The CDR3 runs 14 residues. The CDR3 DNA sequence: TGTGCCAGCAGTTACGGTACGTTTTCGGCTGAAGCTTTCTTT. It translates to CASSYGTFSAEAFF.

The chain uses TRBV19 and TRBJ2-7; D is perhaps TRBD2 (5 bases). Looked up from germline, CDR1 is LNHDA and CDR2 is SQIVND (reference sequence). V gave up 4 bases and J gave up 1 base, with 11 bases separating them. The CDR3 extends over 14 amino acids. Here the CDR3 DNA reads TGTGCCAGTAGTACACACGGGGTTTCCTACGAGCAGTACTTC. Its protein product is CASSTHGVSYEQYF.

The V and J genes are TRBV25-1 and TRBJ2-7; 8 bases are shared with TRBD1. The CDR3 sequence is 15 residues long. V was clipped by 3 bases and J by 1 base; unmatched bases: 5. The germline CDR1 and CDR2 sequences are MGHDK and SYGVNS. The CDR3 coding sequence is TGTGCCAGCAGTGATCCGGGACAGGTGTCCTACGAGCAGTACTTC. Translated: CASSDPGQVSYEQYF.

This clone has more than one count but fewer than ten. Other DNA sequences from this sample encode an identical CDR3 as well. V usage is TRBV19 and J usage is TRBJ1-3; D remains ambiguous. The V end lost 5 bases, the J end lost 1 base, and 9 bases lay between the germline ends. From germline, CDR1 is LNHDA and CDR2 SQIVND (reference sequence). This CDR3 contains 14 residues. The CDR3 DNA follows: TGTGCCAGTAGTGATAGAGGTTCTGGAAACACCATATATTTT. This sequence encodes CASSDRGSGNTIYF. Filled out from reference TRBV19 and TRBJ1-3, the complete variable domain reads DGGITQSPKYLFRKEGQNVTLSCEQNLNHDAMYWYRQDPGQGLRLIYYSQIVNDFQKGDIAEGYSVSREKKESFPLTVTSAQKNPTAFYLCASSDRGSGNTIYFGEGSWLTVV.

The chain joins TRBV6-6 to TRBJ1-2, with 9 nucleotides matching TRBD1. J was trimmed by 11 bases and V by 6 bases; bases with no gene match: 16. Germline V CDR1 and CDR2: MNHNY, SVGAGI (reference sequence). The CDR3 loop spans 15 amino acids. DNA of the CDR3: TGTGCCAGCAGCCCCCCGGACAGGGGCCCTTTGAGGTACACCTTC. Residues: CASSPPDRGPLRYTF.

This clone occurred once. The rearrangement joins TRBV5-1 to TRBJ2-1; 12 nucleotides align to TRBD2. Trimming took 4 bases from V and 4 from J; bases not matched to a gene: 6. Germline assignment: CDR1 SGHRS and CDR2 YFSETQ. This CDR3 has 16 residues. CDR3 sequence: CASSGKTSGGYNEQFF. In DNA, the CDR3 is TGCGCCAGCAGCGGCAAGACTAGCGGGGGTTACAATGAGCAGTTCTTC. Looking up the rest from reference TRBV5-1 and TRBJ2-1 gives the full variable domain: KAGVTQTPRYLIKTRGQQVTLSCSPISGHRSVSWYQQTPGQGLQFLFEYFSETQRNKGNFPGRFSGRQFSNSRSEMNVSTLELGDSALYLCASSGKTSGGYNEQFFGPGTRLTVL.

The chain's CDR3 is CASSYSRGGSEQYF. For the CDR3, the DNA is TGTGCCAGCAGTTACTCCCGCGGGGGAAGCGAGCAGTACTTC. The chain has TRBV6-5 and TRBJ2-7, with 7 positions matching TRBD2. Germline CDR1 and CDR2: MNHEY and SVGAGI. V lost 0 bases and J lost 6; bases outside the gene matches: 5. This CDR3 region has 14 residues.

In its sample, this clone was seen once. DNA for the CDR3: TGTGCCAGCAGCTTAGCGCGGGAAAAACTGTTTTTT. Translated: CASSLAREKLFF. This chain links TRBV7-9 with TRBJ1-4; no firm D call. V was trimmed by 0 bases and J by 8 bases, leaving 4 bases between them. The CDR3 consists of 12 residues. Germline V lookup: CDR1 SEHNR, CDR2 FQNEAQ (reference sequence).

This chain connects TRBV7-3 to TRBJ2-1, with TRBD2 matching over 9 bases. J was trimmed by 7 bases and V by 2 bases; bases with no gene match: 6. The CDR3 is 15 residues long. CDR1 and CDR2 from the germline V gene are SGHTA and FQGTGA. The CDR3 here is CASSLGASGVNEQFF. The CDR3 DNA follows: TGTGCCAGCAGCTTAGGAGCTAGCGGGGTTAATGAGCAGTTCTTC.

This chain uses TRBV19 with TRBJ2-7, with D perhaps TRBD1 (6 bases). The CDR3 runs 15 residues. Germline CDR1 and CDR2: LNHDA and SQIVND (reference sequence). Trimming stripped 6 bases from V and 3 bases from J, with 18 bases between. The CDR3 protein is CASSSTGKMDYEQYF. CDR3 sequence (DNA): TGTGCCAGTAGCTCCACAGGGAAAATGGACTACGAGCAGTACTTC.

The chain has TRBV10-3 and TRBJ1-1, with 9 bases fitting TRBD1. The trim removed 9 bases at V and 1 base at J, leaving 6 bases unmatched. Germline assignment: CDR1 ENHRY and CDR2 SYGVKD. The CDR3 is 14 amino acids. Written as DNA, the CDR3 is TGTGCCATTGGGACAGGGAAGAAGAACACTGAAGCTTTCTTT. Protein: CAIGTGKKNTEAFF.

The genes are TRBV15 and TRBJ2-1; possibly TRBD1 for D (6 bases). Per the germline V gene, CDR1 is LNHNV and CDR2 is YYDKDF (reference sequence). V was pared by 1 base and J by 12 bases, with 19 bases between. This CDR3 comprises 15 residues. CDR3 in amino acids: CATSRGGGEDRVQFF. The CDR3 DNA reads TGTGCCACCAGCAGAGGAGGGGGTGAGGATCGGGTGCAGTTCTTC.

The V call is TRBV28, the J call TRBJ2-6; no clear D. V lost 7 bases and J 0 bases, leaving 10 bases between the germline ends. This CDR3 has 15 amino acids. Germline loops: CDR1 MDHEN, CDR2 SYDVKM. The chain's CDR3 is CASTGASSGANVLTF. CDR3 bases: TGTGCCAGCACCGGAGCGTCCTCTGGGGCCAACGTCCTGACTTTC.

This chain connects TRBV6-6 to TRBJ2-7; D unclear. Germline CDR1 and CDR2: MNHNY and SVGAGI (reference sequence). This CDR3 spans 13 amino acids. V was trimmed by 0 bases and J by 12 bases, leaving 15 bases between them. In DNA form, the CDR3 reads TGTGCCAGCAGTTACTCGATCTTGCAGAGTAGGTACTTC. Protein product: CASSYSILQSRYF.

V and J are TRBV2 and TRBJ1-1; 8 bases are a match to TRBD1. The length of the CDR3 is 14 residues. J gave up 9 bases and V 5 bases, and 11 bases lay outside the gene matches. CDR1 SNHLY and CDR2 FYNNEI come from the germline V gene. In nucleotides, the CDR3 is TGTGCCAGCAGTCGAGGACAGGGTTCGAGAAAAGCTTTCTTT. Amino acid sequence: CASSRGQGSRKAFF.

V gene TRBV6-1 combines with J gene TRBJ2-1, with TRBD2 matching 11 bases. J lost 9 bases, V lost 3 bases, and 7 bases had no gene match. The CDR3 length is 15 residues. Per germline, CDR1 MNHNS and CDR2 SASEGT. For the CDR3, the DNA is TGTGCCAGCAGTGATCTAGCGGGGGGCCGCGGTGAGCAGTTCTTC. This encodes CASSDLAGGRGEQFF.

The gene calls are TRBV5-1 and TRBJ2-1; D may be TRBD1 (6 bases). Germline V lookup: CDR1 SGHRS, CDR2 YFSETQ. Trimming shortened V by 0 bases and J by 5 bases, and 9 bases separated the two germline ends. The CDR3 runs 14 residues. The DNA of the CDR3 is TGCGCCAGCAGCTTGGGGGACACTCACAATGAGCAGTTCTTC. Amino acid sequence: CASSLGDTHNEQFF. Full variable domain (rest looked up from reference TRBV5-1 and TRBJ2-1): KAGVTQTPRYLIKTRGQQVTLSCSPISGHRSVSWYQQTPGQGLQFLFEYFSETQRNKGNFPGRFSGRQFSNSRSEMNVSTLELGDSALYLCASSLGDTHNEQFFGPGTRLTVL.

V is TRBV2 and J is TRBJ2-2; D call uncertain. The V end lost 5 bases, the J end lost 4 bases, and 8 bases lay between the germline ends. The germline CDR1 and CDR2 sequences are SNHLY and FYNNEI. There are 13 residues in the CDR3. The CDR3 sequence is CASSRVITGELFF. The DNA for the CDR3 is TGTGCCAGCAGTAGGGTTATCACCGGGGAGCTGTTTTTT.

The CDR3 coding sequence is TGTGCCAGCAGGGATCTCTATGGCTACACCTTC. Its protein product is CASRDLYGYTF. The chain is built from TRBV6-5 and TRBJ1-2; D is unresolved. CDR3 length equals 11 residues. Germline V lookup: CDR1 MNHEY, CDR2 SVGAGI. Trimming cost V 6 bases and J 4 bases, with 6 bases left between them.